The 26 T cell receptor beta chains reported below all come from one sample, sequenced in a study of cytomegalovirus exposure and HLA in healthy donors. The PCR was carried out with 60 Vbeta primers and 13 Jbeta primers. Some clones are missing from TCRdb's copy, which holds only in-frame ones; the method was immunoSEQ multiplex PCR. Its clone listing holds some 130,000 clones. Specimen: PBMCs. Source of these receptors: a man younger than 35 in good health and CMV-seronegative.

V and J are TRBV7-2 and TRBJ2-5; D uncertain. The DNA end is more similar to TRBJ2-7, so the J call may be wrong. CDR3 size: 14 residues. The V gene's germline CDR1 is SGHTA and CDR2 FQGNSA. The CDR3 DNA reads TGTGCCAGCAGCTTAGCTGAATCAACCTACGAGCAGTACTTC. Its translation is CASSLAESTYEQYF.

The chain joins TRBV7-9 to TRBJ1-2; 8 bases agree with TRBD1. This CDR3 region has 12 residues. After removal of 6 bases from V and 4 bases from J, the junction contained 1 base not matched to a gene. Germline V gene sequence: CDR1 SEHNR, CDR2 FQNEAQ (reference sequence). CDR3 region: CASRQGGYGYTF. The DNA for the CDR3 is TGTGCCAGCAGACAGGGGGGCTATGGCTACACCTTC.

V and J are TRBV5-1 and TRBJ2-6; D gene ambiguous. Germline loops: CDR1 SGHRS, CDR2 YFSETQ. The CDR3 is 17 amino acids. Trimming left V 6 bases short and J 2 bases short, with 18 bases between. CDR3 amino acids: CASKEGQIAPGANVLTF. Here the CDR3 DNA reads TGCGCCAGCAAAGAAGGCCAAATAGCCCCTGGGGCCAACGTCCTGACTTTC.

The chain carries TRBV11-2 and TRBJ1-6; D not resolved. Germline loops: CDR1 SGHAT, CDR2 FQNNGV. V lost 1 base, J lost 14 bases, and 15 bases lay in between. This CDR3 is 14 amino acids long. The CDR3 coding sequence is TGTGCCAGCAGCTTAGTTGGTCAGGAGGTCACCCTCCACTTT. Its translation: CASSLVGQEVTLHF.

Here the CDR3 reads CASSGEGSGQPQHF. As DNA, the CDR3 is TGTGCCAGCTCCGGGGAGGGCAGCGGACAGCCCCAGCATTTT. This rearrangement joins TRBV25-1 to TRBJ1-5; unclear D gene. From germline, CDR1 is MGHDK and CDR2 SYGVNS. This CDR3 has 14 amino acids. V lost 8 bases and J lost 7, with 18 bases in between.

In the case of this clone: One end of the junction is discordant with germline, which a read error may explain. The gene calls are TRBV6-1 and TRBJ2-7; 8 bases line up with TRBD1. The CDR3 consists of 18 residues. Germline CDR1 MNHNS, CDR2 SASEGT. For the CDR3, the DNA is TGTGCCAGCGGTGACCGGGACAGGACGCCGCGACTGAGCTACGAGCAGTACTTC. Its translation: CASGDRDRTPRLSYEQYF.

The chain joins TRBV6-1 to TRBJ1-1, with no clear D. V was trimmed by 6 bases and J by 1 base, leaving 15 bases between them. Germline V lookup: CDR1 MNHNS, CDR2 SASEGT. The CDR3 is 15 amino acids. CDR3: CASSPVGRKNTEAFF. The CDR3, as DNA: TGTGCCAGCAGCCCCGTAGGCAGGAAGAACACTGAAGCTTTCTTT.

The chain carries TRBV7-2 and TRBJ1-5, with D perhaps TRBD1 (5 bases). The germline CDR1 and CDR2 sequences are SGHTA and FQGNSA. The germline V and J ends were trimmed by 6 bases and 0 bases, with 12 bases remaining between them. The CDR3 covers 15 residues. DNA for the CDR3: TGTGCCAGCAGTCGGGACTTCGGTAGCAATCAGCCCCAGCATTTT. It codes for CASSRDFGSNQPQHF. Full variable domain (outside the CDR3, taken from reference TRBV7-2 and TRBJ1-5): GAGVSQSPSNKVTEKGKDVELRCDPISGHTALYWYRQSLGQGLEFLIYFQGNSAPDKSGLPSDRFSAERTGGSVSTLTIQRTQQEDSAVYLCASSRDFGSNQPQHFGDGTRLSIL.

The V and J genes are TRBV4-1 and TRBJ1-1, with D maybe TRBD1 (6 bases). Germline-derived CDR1 and CDR2 are MGHRA and YSYEKL. Trimming took 2 bases from V and 5 from J, leaving 18 bases between them. The CDR3 is 16 amino acids. The CDR3 nucleotides read TGCGCCAGCAGCCAATTCACCGGGGGGCAAGGGACTGAAGCTTTCTTT. Translation: CASSQFTGGQGTEAFF.

The chain couples TRBV19 to TRBJ2-1, with D perhaps TRBD2 (6 bases). The CDR3 runs to 16 residues. With 7 bases removed from V and 4 bases from J, the gap between germline ends came to 20 bases. Germline CDR1 LNHDA, CDR2 SQIVND (reference sequence). CDR3 DNA: TGTGCCAGTACTATTGGTTCAGCGGGCTTATACAATGAGCAGTTCTTC. This gives the protein CASTIGSAGLYNEQFF. The full variable domain, in which reference TRBV19 and TRBJ2-1 provide the parts outside the CDR3, is DGGITQSPKYLFRKEGQNVTLSCEQNLNHDAMYWYRQDPGQGLRLIYYSQIVNDFQKGDIAEGYSVSREKKESFPLTVTSAQKNPTAFYLCASTIGSAGLYNEQFFGPGTRLTVL.

This CDR3 is CASSWGLGYTF. The CDR3 coding sequence is TGTGCCAGCAGTTGGGGCCTTGGCTACACCTTC. V usage is TRBV28 and J usage is TRBJ1-2, with a possible D match to TRBD1 (5 bases). Looked up from germline, CDR1 is MDHEN and CDR2 is SYDVKM. The CDR3 contains 11 residues. Trimming pared 4 bases from V and 7 bases from J, leaving 7 bases between.

The chain joins TRBV5-4 to TRBJ2-1; TRBD2 agrees at 11 bases. With 1 base clipped from V and 4 bases from J, the junction kept 4 bases outside the gene matches. The CDR3 consists of 16 residues. From germline, CDR1 is SGHNT and CDR2 YYREEE (reference sequence). The CDR3 DNA reads as TGTGCCAGCAGCTTGACCCTAGCGGGAGGTTACAATGAGCAGTTCTTC. Translated, it gives CASSLTLAGGYNEQFF.

The CDR3 loop is CASSHSSGSSNGYTF. DNA of the CDR3: TGTGCCAGCAGTCACAGCTCCGGGAGTTCGAACGGCTACACCTTC. J is TRBJ1-2 and V is TRBV6-5; D not certain. The V end was cut by 5 bases, the J end by 8 bases, with 21 bases between. This CDR3 has 15 residues. From germline, CDR1 is MNHEY and CDR2 SVGAGI.

As for this clone: Other DNA sequences in the sample encode the same CDR3. This chain uses TRBV18 with TRBJ2-2; D perhaps matches TRBD1 (5 bases). Germline V CDR1 and CDR2: KGHSH, LQKENI. The CDR3 loop spans 14 amino acids. With 4 bases removed from V and 2 bases from J, the gap between germline ends came to 8 bases. CDR3 residues: CASSQTENTGELFF. For the CDR3, the DNA is TGTGCCAGCTCACAGACAGAAAACACCGGGGAGCTGTTTTTT.

Remarks on this clone: One end of the junction is discordant with germline, which a read error may explain. J is TRBJ2-3 and V is TRBV4-2; a possible D gene is TRBD2 (5 bases). The germline CDR1 and CDR2 sequences are LGHNA and YNFKEQ. The CDR3 has 16 amino acids. CDR3 DNA: TGTGTCAGCAGCCGTGTCCTGGACCCCGAAGGAGGAACGCAGTATTTT. It specifies CVSSRVLDPEGGTQYF.

The V gene is TRBV5-6, the J gene TRBJ1-5, with TRBD1 matching 8 bases. The CDR3 runs 15 residues. V lost 2 bases to trimming and J lost 2 bases; unmatched junction nucleotides: 3. The germline CDR1 and CDR2 sequences are SGHDT and YYEEEE. CDR3 bases: TGTGCCAGCAGCTTCGGACAGGGCCGCAATCAGCCCCAGCATTTT. It specifies CASSFGQGRNQPQHF.

V is TRBV5-4 and J is TRBJ2-3; 8 nucleotides align to TRBD2. Germline-derived CDR1 and CDR2 are SGHNT and YYREEE (reference sequence). The trim removed 0 bases at V and 3 bases at J, leaving 6 bases unmatched. The CDR3 has 16 amino acids. The CDR3 here is CASSLGRGGHTDTQYF. The CDR3 DNA reads TGTGCCAGCAGCTTGGGTCGGGGGGGACATACAGATACGCAGTATTTT.

The gene calls are TRBV28 and TRBJ2-7; D possibly corresponds to TRBD2 (5 bases). Germline CDR1 and CDR2: MDHEN and SYDVKM. The CDR3 sequence is 15 residues long. The V end was cut by 3 bases, the J end by 2 bases, with 14 bases between. The CDR3 DNA reads as TGTGCCAGCAGTTTGTTTAGCGCCAGTACCTACGAGCAGTACTTC. Amino acids: CASSLFSASTYEQYF.

The chain couples TRBV28 to TRBJ2-6, with 8 nucleotides matching TRBD1. Germline loops: CDR1 MDHEN, CDR2 SYDVKM. Trimming took 6 bases from V and 0 from J; bases not matched to a gene: 7. This CDR3 is built from 17 residues. The CDR3 nucleotides are TGTGCCAGCAGGGACAGGGTGGGACTCTCTGGGGCCAACGTCCTGACTTTC. It specifies CASRDRVGLSGANVLTF.

This chain joins TRBV5-4 and TRBJ2-7, with D unclear. V gave up 1 base and J gave up 2 bases, with 10 bases separating them. The length of the CDR3 is 14 residues. Germline CDR1 SGHNT, CDR2 YYREEE (reference sequence). Written as DNA, the CDR3 is TGTGCCAGCAGCTTGATTGCTAATCCCTACGAGCAGTACTTC. Its translation is CASSLIANPYEQYF.

V and J are TRBV5-4 and TRBJ1-4, with 10 bases matching TRBD1. The V segment lost 5 bases and the J segment 10 bases; nucleotides outside the gene matches: 8. Germline lookup yields CDR1 SGHNT and CDR2 YYREEE (reference sequence). The CDR3 length is 14 residues. The CDR3 protein is CASRLGTGDRKLFF. The CDR3 nucleotides are TGTGCCAGCAGGCTCGGGACAGGGGATCGAAAACTGTTTTTT.

The chain couples TRBV28 to TRBJ1-2, with 7 bases identical to TRBD1. V lost 4 bases to trimming and J lost 4 bases; unmatched junction nucleotides: 3. Germline CDR1 MDHEN, CDR2 SYDVKM. The CDR3 spans 13 residues. CDR3 sequence (DNA): TGTGCCAGCAGTTGGGGACAGAGCTATGGCTACACCTTC. The encoded protein is CASSWGQSYGYTF.

This chain connects TRBV18 to TRBJ1-1; D remains ambiguous. Deletions cut 6 bases from V and 4 bases from J, with 12 bases between. This CDR3 is built from 13 residues. Per the germline V gene, CDR1 is KGHSH and CDR2 is LQKENI. CDR3 sequence reads: CASSAKEGTEAFF. As DNA, the CDR3 is TGTGCCAGCTCGGCCAAGGAGGGCACTGAAGCTTTCTTT.

J is TRBJ2-1 and V is TRBV27; maybe TRBD1 (6 bases). Germline CDR1 reads MNHEY; CDR2 reads SMNVEV (reference sequence). The CDR3 spans 15 residues. Deletions cut 8 bases from V and 4 bases from J, with 18 bases between. DNA of the CDR3: TGTGCCAGCTCCCCAGGGGTAGCTCTTTACAATGAGCAGTTCTTC. This translates into CASSPGVALYNEQFF.

The genes are TRBV6-5 and TRBJ1-3, with D perhaps TRBD1 (6 bases). CDR1 and CDR2 (germline): MNHEY, SVGAGI. V was shortened by 3 bases and J by 8 bases, with 14 bases between the two germline ends. The CDR3 sequence is 14 residues long. CDR3 in amino acids: CASSYRGAADTIYF. CDR3 nucleotides: TGTGCCAGCAGTTATCGGGGGGCTGCGGACACCATATATTTT.

The chain combines TRBV5-1 with TRBJ1-2, with a possible D match to TRBD1 (6 bases). There are 13 residues in the CDR3. V was cut by 4 bases and J by 4 bases, with 11 bases left in between. Germline V CDR1 and CDR2: SGHRS, YFSETQ. Written as DNA, the CDR3 is TGCGCCAGCAGCGTTGACAGGCCCTATGGCTACACCTTC. Its translation: CASSVDRPYGYTF.